The present T cell receptor beta chain was sequenced within a study of blood T cell repertoires in COVID-19. Seattle patient enrollment occurred during active infection, with longitudinal follow-up thereafter. Germline loops: CDR1 SGHVS, CDR2 FNYEAQ. V lost 0 bases and J 7 bases, leaving 12 bases between the germline ends. CDR3 size: 15 residues. Some clones are missing from TCRdb's copy, which holds only in-frame ones; the method was immunoSEQ multiplex PCR. The sample has a few hundred thousand clones, around 86% seen once. The clonotype was recovered from a woman in her sixties with COVID-19, enrolled during active disease. The source material was peripheral blood. V gene TRBV7-6 combines with J gene TRBJ1-4; D is perhaps TRBD1 (5 bases). CDR3: CASSLAQGSAEKLFF. In DNA, the CDR3 is TGTGCCAGCAGCTTAGCTCAGGGAAGCGCTGAAAAACTGTTTTTT. Full variable domain (rest looked up from reference TRBV7-6 and TRBJ1-4): GAGVSQSPRYKVTKRGQDVALRCDPISGHVSLYWYRQALGQGPEFLTYFNYEAQQDKSGLPNDRFSAERPEGSISTLTIQRTEQRDSAMYRCASSLAQGSAEKLFFGSGTQLSVL.